This record covers a single T cell receptor (beta chain). It lacks a known antigen. No base-level quality is on record; no much larger clone is a single base apart. The library was prepared using 5' RACE. The instrument was a NextSeq 500. The TCR library protocol attached unique molecular identifiers to individual cDNA molecules to correct for sequencing error and PCR bias. TCR alpha and beta chains were both sequenced, and the abundances of alpha and beta sequences in each sample were closely correlated with each other. Concerning the study's data processing: Decombinator V4 was used to annotate TCR sequences for V gene, J gene and CDR3. TCRs were defined as expanded if a significant change between any two time points was detected under a Poisson model with p below 0.0001. TCR abundances were normalised to the total number of TCRs sequenced per sample and were expressed as counts per million. TRAV1-2 paired with TRAJ12, TRAJ20 or TRAJ33 defined MAIT TCRs, while TRAV10 paired with TRAJ18 defined iNKT TCRs. A search of VDJdb, accessed on 1 November 2021, was run for TCRs annotated to CMV, EBV and SARS-CoV-2, with TCRs annotated for multiple antigens excluded. TCRdb reworked the public reads: Q25 trimming with fastp, MiXCR clone assembly, productive beta chains retained. Identical CDR3 proteins give one entry, which carries the most common genes and DNA. TCRdb assigned the V and J calls; the authors' analysis was not used. This sample has roughly 80,000 distinct CDR3 sequences in its table, and about 14% of those were observed once. The ten largest make up 12% of the sample.

This record comes from a study of early T cells in non-severe SARS-CoV-2 infection (dated by TCRdb to the early 2020s). With respect to the entire study: TCR sequencing used bulk RNA from unsorted whole blood, so alpha and beta chains could not be paired. General conclusions and limits of the study: VDJdb matching was skewed toward anti-spike CD8 responses, so virus-specific expansions were likely underestimated and private and CD4 specificities were missed.

This was a case-control study nested in a cohort of healthcare workers in London, UK, who had nasopharyngeal swab PCR tests and blood samples taken every week. Healthcare workers were enrolled in the week of the UK lockdown, from 23 to 31 March 2020, and were followed every week for up to roughly 16 weeks. Including the terminal cysteine and phenylalanine, the CDR3 comprises 14 residues. Of all the DNA, just the CDR3 is kept, 42 bases in frame from base 1. The germline V gene provides CDR1 SGDLS and CDR2 YYNGEE. Cut back by 0 bases and 7 bases, the V and J ends lie 13 bases apart. The source of this sequence is an adult who was a healthcare worker with PCR-confirmed SARS-CoV-2 infection or an uninfected control (not recorded which). This receptor chain uses TRBV9 and TRBJ2-5, with the D gene uncertain. The sequencing input was whole blood. For the CDR3, the sequence is CASSVASSWGTQYF. The DNA reads TGTGCCAGCAGCGTAGCTAGTTCTTGGGGGACCCAGTACTTC.